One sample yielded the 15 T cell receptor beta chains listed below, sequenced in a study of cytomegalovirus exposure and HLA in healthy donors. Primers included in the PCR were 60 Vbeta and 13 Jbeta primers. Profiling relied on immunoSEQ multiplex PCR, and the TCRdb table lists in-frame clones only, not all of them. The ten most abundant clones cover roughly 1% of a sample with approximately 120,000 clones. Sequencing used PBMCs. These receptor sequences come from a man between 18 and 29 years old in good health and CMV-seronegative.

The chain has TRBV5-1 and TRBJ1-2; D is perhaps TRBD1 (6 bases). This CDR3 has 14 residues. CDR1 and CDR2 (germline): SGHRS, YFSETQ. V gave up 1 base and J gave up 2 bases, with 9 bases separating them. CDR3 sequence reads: CASSLNRENYGYTF. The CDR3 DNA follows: TGCGCCAGCAGCTTGAACAGGGAGAACTATGGCTACACCTTC.

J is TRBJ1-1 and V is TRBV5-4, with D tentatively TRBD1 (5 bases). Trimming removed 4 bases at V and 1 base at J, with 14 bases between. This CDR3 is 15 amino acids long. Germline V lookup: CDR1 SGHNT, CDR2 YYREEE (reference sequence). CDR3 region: CASSNRDWENTEAFF. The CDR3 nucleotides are TGTGCCAGCAGCAACCGGGACTGGGAGAACACTGAAGCTTTCTTT.

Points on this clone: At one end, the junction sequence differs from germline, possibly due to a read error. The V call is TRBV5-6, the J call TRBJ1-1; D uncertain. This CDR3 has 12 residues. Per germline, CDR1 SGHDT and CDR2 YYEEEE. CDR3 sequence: CASSLVNSEAFF. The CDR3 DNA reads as TGTGCCAGCAGCTTGGTTAACAGTGAAGCTTTCTTT.

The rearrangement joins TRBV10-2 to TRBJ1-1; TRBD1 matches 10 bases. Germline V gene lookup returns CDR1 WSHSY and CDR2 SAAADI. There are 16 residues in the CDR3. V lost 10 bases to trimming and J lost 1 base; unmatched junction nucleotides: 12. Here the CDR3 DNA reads TGCGCCACCTGGGACAGGGGAGGGGTCGGGAACACTGAAGCTTTCTTT. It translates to CATWDRGGVGNTEAFF.

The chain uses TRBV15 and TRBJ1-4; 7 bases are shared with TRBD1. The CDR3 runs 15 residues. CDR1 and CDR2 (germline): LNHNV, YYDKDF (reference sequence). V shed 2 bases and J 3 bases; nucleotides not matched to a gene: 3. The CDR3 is CATSRPQGPNEKLFF. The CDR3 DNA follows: TGTGCCACCAGCAGACCACAGGGGCCTAATGAAAAACTGTTTTTT. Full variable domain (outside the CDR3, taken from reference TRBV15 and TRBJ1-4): DAMVIQNPRYQVTQFGKPVTLSCSQTLNHNVMYWYQQKSSQAPKLLFHYYDKDFNNEADTPDNFQSRRPNTSFCFLDIRSPGLGDTAMYLCATSRPQGPNEKLFFGSGTQLSVL.

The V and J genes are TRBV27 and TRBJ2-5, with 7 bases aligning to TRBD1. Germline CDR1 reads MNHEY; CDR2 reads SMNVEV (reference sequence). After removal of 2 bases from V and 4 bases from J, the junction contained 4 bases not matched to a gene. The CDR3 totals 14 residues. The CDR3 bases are TGTGCCAGCAGTTTAATGGCAGGGGGAGAGACCCAGTACTTC. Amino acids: CASSLMAGGETQYF.

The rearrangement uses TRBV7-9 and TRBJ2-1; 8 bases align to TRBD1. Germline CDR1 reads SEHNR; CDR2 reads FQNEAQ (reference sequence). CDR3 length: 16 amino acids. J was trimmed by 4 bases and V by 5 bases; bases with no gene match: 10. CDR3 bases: TGTGCCAGCAGCCCTCGGGTCGACAGGGGATACAATGAGCAGTTCTTC. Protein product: CASSPRVDRGYNEQFF.

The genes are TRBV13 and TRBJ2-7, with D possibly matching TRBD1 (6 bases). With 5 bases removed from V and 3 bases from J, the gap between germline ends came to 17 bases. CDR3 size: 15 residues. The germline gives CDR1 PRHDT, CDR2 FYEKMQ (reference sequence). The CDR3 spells CASSADGQYLYEQYF. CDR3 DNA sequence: TGTGCCAGCAGCGCTGATGGACAGTACCTCTACGAGCAGTACTTC.

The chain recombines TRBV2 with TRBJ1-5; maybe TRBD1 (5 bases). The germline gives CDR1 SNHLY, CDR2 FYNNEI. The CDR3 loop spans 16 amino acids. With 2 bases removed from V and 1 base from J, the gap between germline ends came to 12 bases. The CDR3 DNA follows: TGTGCCAGCAGTGAACTGCAGGGAACCAGCAATCAGCCCCAGCATTTT. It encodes CASSELQGTSNQPQHF. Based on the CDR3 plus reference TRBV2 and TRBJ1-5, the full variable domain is EPEVTQTPSHQVTQMGQEVILRCVPISNHLYFYWYRQILGQKVEFLVSFYNNEISEKSEIFDDQFSVERPDGSNFTLKIRSTKLEDSAMYFCASSELQGTSNQPQHFGDGTRLSIL.

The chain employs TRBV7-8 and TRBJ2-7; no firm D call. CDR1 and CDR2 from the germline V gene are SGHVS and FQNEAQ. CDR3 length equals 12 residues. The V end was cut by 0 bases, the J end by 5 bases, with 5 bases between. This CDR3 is CASSLAFDEQYF. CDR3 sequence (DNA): TGTGCCAGCAGCTTAGCGTTCGACGAGCAGTACTTC.

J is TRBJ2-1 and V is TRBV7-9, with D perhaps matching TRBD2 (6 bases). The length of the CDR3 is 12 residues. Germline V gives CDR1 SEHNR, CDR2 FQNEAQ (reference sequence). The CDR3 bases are TGTGGGGCGGCTAGCGAGAACAATGAGCAGTTCTTC. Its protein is CGAASENNEQFF.

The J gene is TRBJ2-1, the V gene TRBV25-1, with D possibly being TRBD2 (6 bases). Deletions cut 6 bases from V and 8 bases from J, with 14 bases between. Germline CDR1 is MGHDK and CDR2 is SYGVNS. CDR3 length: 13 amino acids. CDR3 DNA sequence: TGTGCCAGCAGAGCTTACTGGGGGGATGAGCAGTTCTTC. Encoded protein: CASRAYWGDEQFF.

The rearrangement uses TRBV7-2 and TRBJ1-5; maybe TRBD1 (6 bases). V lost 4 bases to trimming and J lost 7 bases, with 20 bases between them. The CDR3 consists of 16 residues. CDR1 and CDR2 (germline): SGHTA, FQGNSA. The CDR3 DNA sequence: TGTGCCAGCAGCTCCCCTGCAGGGGCGCAGGGACAGCCCCAGCATTTT. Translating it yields CASSSPAGAQGQPQHF.

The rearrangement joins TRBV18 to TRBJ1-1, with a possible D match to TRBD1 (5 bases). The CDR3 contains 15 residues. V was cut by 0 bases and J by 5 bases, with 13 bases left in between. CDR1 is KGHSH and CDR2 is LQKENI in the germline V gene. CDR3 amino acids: CASSPPAPRGTEAFF. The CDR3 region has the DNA TGTGCCAGCTCACCACCGGCACCCCGGGGGACTGAAGCTTTCTTT.

The CDR3 loop is CASSRRGVNSPLHF. The CDR3 region has the DNA TGTGCCAGCAGTCGGAGGGGAGTGAATTCACCCCTCCACTTT. V gene TRBV11-2 combines with J gene TRBJ1-6; D is perhaps TRBD1 (5 bases). The length of the CDR3 is 14 residues. Trimming pared 6 bases from V and 7 bases from J, leaving 13 bases between. The V gene's germline CDR1 is SGHAT and CDR2 FQNNGV.